Included here is one T cell receptor (beta chain) sequence, with context. This clonotype was counted many times. What this receptor recognizes is not known. No much larger clonotype is one base removed from it; base qualities were not supplied. The data were produced on an Illumina NovaSeq 6000. Using 5'RACE with constant-segment primers, TCRalpha and TCRbeta cDNA libraries were constructed, with sample barcodes and unique molecular identifiers added in the process. RNA was extracted from every sample with Trizol reagent. The libraries were amplified in two PCR steps, and the second step added a second sample barcode and Illumina TruSeq adapters. Sequencing of libraries was performed on an Illumina NovaSeq with 2 x 150 bp paired-end reads. In the paper's pipeline: Reads were demultiplexed and collapsed into UMI-guided consensus sequences with migec v1.2.7. Using mixcr v2.1.11, UMI consensuses were aligned to TRA and TRB V and J templates and then assembled into clonotypes. A clonotype was counted as expanded or contracted only if both edgeR and NoisET called the change significant, with noise models trained on biological replicates. For edgeR calls, the cutoffs were a false discovery rate-adjusted p below 0.01 and a log2 fold-change threshold of 1. As an exploratory analysis of dynamics, PCA with hierarchical clustering was applied to max-normalized trajectories of the 1000 most abundant clonotypes. Each responding clone was given a CD4 or CD8 phenotype based on the CD4+ and CD8+ repertoires, which had been sequenced separately. Using fastp at Q25 and MiXCR, TCRdb reprocessed the public reads and kept productive beta chains. Each entry merges the rows of one CDR3 protein and shows their most common DNA and genes. The authors' filters were not applied to this entry. This sample lists 250,000 to 300,000 distinct CDR3 sequences; about 17% were detected once. Clones ranked in the top ten supply roughly a fifth of the sample.

Ficoll-Paque density gradient centrifugation was used to isolate PBMCs. The data belong to a study of T-cell memory formation after mild COVID-19 (dated by TCRdb to about 2021). Background on the whole study: TCR sequence clusters from the two donors were largely donor specific. T-cell clones expanding and contracting after mild COVID-19 in a couple of donors were tracked by longitudinal TCRalpha and TCRbeta repertoire sequencing. Two young, previously healthy adult volunteers, one female and one male, were included in the cohort.

The study at large found these results: Some responding clones were found in pre-infection memory, which suggests that pre-existing cross-reactive memory T cells took part in the SARS-CoV-2 response. Clones contracting from day 15 to 85 had balanced CD4/CD8 phenotypes, while a second wave expanding from day 15 to 37 was biased towards CD4+. SARS-CoV-2 specificity of the second-wave clones peaking on day 37 was not confirmed. Contracting CD4+ clones appeared mostly in the CM and EM memory subsets, whereas CD8+ clones were enriched in EMRA. The study included only a couple of mild cases, and larger cohorts that include severe cases with pre-infection samples were judged to be necessary.

The receptor was derived from a man between 18 and 29 years old who had mild COVID-19 (a few samples of this study predate the infection). The sample titles of this study are shuffled in the database, so cell type and time point are left out; the donor was told from shared clones. The sequencing input was PBMCs or a T cell subset sorted from them (not recorded which).

The DNA reads as follows: TGTGCCAGCCGCGGGGGTCCGGAGGACTATGGCTACACCTTC. Its protein product is CASRGGPEDYGYTF. The rearrangement combines TRBV28 with TRBJ1-2, with a tentative D gene TRBD1 over 5 matching bases. Taken from the germline V gene, the CDR1 and CDR2 loops are MDHEN and SYDVKM. Trimming costs V 8 bases and J 3 bases, and their ends lie 16 bases apart. Taken from cysteine to phenylalanine, the CDR3 has 14 residues. Only the CDR3 portion is preserved as DNA: 42 bases, with reading frame beginning at the first base.